These 20 T cell receptor beta chains were all obtained from the same sample, sequenced in a study of blood T cell repertoires in COVID-19. Clones were read by immunoSEQ multiplex PCR, and TCRdb kept only the in-frame ones, dropping some. The sample lists 90,000 to 120,000 clones, about 89% occurring once. Sequenced sample: peripheral blood. Every receptor here comes from a young woman with acute or convalescent COVID-19.

This chain connects TRBV5-1 to TRBJ2-5; TRBD1 aligns across 9 bases. Germline CDR1 reads SGHRS; CDR2 reads YFSETQ. The CDR3 consists of 15 residues. V was clipped by 2 bases and J by 4 bases; unmatched bases: 6. This CDR3 is CASSFDRGGAETQYF. The CDR3 region has the DNA TGCGCCAGCAGCTTTGACAGGGGGGGCGCAGAGACCCAGTACTTC.

The chain couples TRBV6-2 or TRBV6-3 to TRBJ2-1, with TRBD2 matching over 7 bases. Trimming cost V 6 bases and J 12 bases; bases outside gene matches: 8. This CDR3 has 12 residues. The germline gives CDR1 MNHEY, CDR2 SVGEGT. The CDR3 loop is CASSLGTTRQFF. The CDR3 DNA sequence: TGTGCCAGCAGCCTCGGGACTACGAGGCAGTTCTTC.

J is TRBJ1-1 and V is TRBV25-1; tentative D call: TRBD1 (6 bases). Trimming took off 0 bases at V and 5 bases at J, with 19 bases between the two ends. The germline CDR1 and CDR2 sequences are MGHDK and SYGVNS. This CDR3 has 17 amino acids. The CDR3 DNA reads as TGTGCCAGCAGTGAATATTCTTCGGGGGGCGCGAAGACTGAAGCTTTCTTT. Protein sequence: CASSEYSSGGAKTEAFF.

This clone was recorded only once. V gene TRBV6-5 combines with J gene TRBJ1-2; D unclear. Germline V lookup: CDR1 MNHEY, CDR2 SVGAGI. With 0 bases removed from V and 4 bases from J, the gap between germline ends came to 15 bases. The CDR3 runs to 16 residues. DNA of the CDR3: TGTGCCAGCAGTTACTCTAGTCTCCTGGTCGGCTATGGCTACACCTTC. Amino acid sequence: CASSYSSLLVGYGYTF.

CDR3 bases: TGTGCCAGCAGTCCCTCGACTATGGTAGCGGGCACAGATACGCAGTATTTT. It yields the protein CASSPSTMVAGTDTQYF. The chain is built from TRBV28 and TRBJ2-3; TRBD2 is a possible D gene (6 bases). Germline-derived CDR1 and CDR2 are MDHEN and SYDVKM. Trimming removed 5 bases at V and 1 base at J, with 19 bases between. This CDR3 has 17 residues.

V gene TRBV6-5 combines with J gene TRBJ2-3, with 9 positions matching TRBD1. V lost 6 bases and J lost 6; bases outside the gene matches: 10. The CDR3 runs to 15 residues. Germline V gives CDR1 MNHEY, CDR2 SVGAGI. This CDR3 is CASSRDRDSIDTQYF. DNA for the CDR3: TGTGCCAGCAGCCGGGACAGGGATTCGATTGATACGCAGTATTTT.

The chain carries TRBV7-8 and TRBJ2-1; 9 bases are a match to TRBD1. The V and J ends lost 5 bases and 15 bases, in that order; junction bases with no gene match: 11. The CDR3 is 13 amino acids. Germline V lookup: CDR1 SGHVS, CDR2 FQNEAQ. The CDR3 DNA is TGTGCCAGCAGCCTAGACTGGGACAGGGTCATGTTCTTC. This gives the protein CASSLDWDRVMFF.

This clone showed up just once. This chain connects TRBV27 to TRBJ2-3; 10 bases match TRBD2. The CDR3 extends over 16 amino acids. After removal of 6 bases from V and 11 bases from J, the junction contained 17 bases not matched to a gene. CDR1 is MNHEY, CDR2 SMNVEV, per germline (reference sequence). This chain's CDR3 is CASSRLAGEPVLMQYF. For the CDR3, the DNA is TGTGCCAGCAGCAGACTAGCGGGTGAACCGGTGCTGATGCAGTATTTT.

The chain recombines TRBV12-3 or TRBV12-4 with TRBJ2-3; 7 bases align to TRBD1. J was trimmed by 0 bases and V by 9 bases; bases with no gene match: 3. The CDR3 runs 13 residues. The CDR3 loop reads CASRQGSTDTQYF. Here the CDR3 DNA reads TGTGCCAGTCGACAGGGTAGCACAGATACGCAGTATTTT.

The chain recombines TRBV5-1 with TRBJ1-4; the match to TRBD1 covers 10 bases. CDR1 is SGHRS and CDR2 is YFSETQ in the germline V gene. This CDR3 is built from 15 residues. Germline trimming cut 2 bases from V and 7 bases from J; bases unmatched to any gene: 5. DNA for the CDR3: TGCGCCAGCAGCTTCGGACAGGGGGGAAGTGAAAAACTGTTTTTT. Translating gives CASSFGQGGSEKLFF.

The V gene is TRBV7-9, the J gene TRBJ2-7; 7 nucleotides agree with TRBD1. The germline gives CDR1 SEHNR, CDR2 FQNEAQ (reference sequence). The V segment lost 0 bases and the J segment 4 bases; nucleotides outside the gene matches: 9. The CDR3 consists of 16 residues. The CDR3, as DNA: TGTGCCAGCAGCTTAGCGGCCGGGACAGCACAATACGAGCAGTACTTC. It encodes CASSLAAGTAQYEQYF.

The J gene is TRBJ1-1, the V gene TRBV9; 10 positions agree with TRBD1. Unmatched junction bases numbered 5, after V lost 0 bases and J lost 3 bases. CDR1 and CDR2 from the germline V gene are SGDLS and YYNGEE. This CDR3 has 16 amino acids. The DNA of the CDR3 is TGTGCCAGCAGCGTAGCTCTGGGGACAGGGGACACTGAAGCTTTCTTT. Amino acids: CASSVALGTGDTEAFF.

This chain connects TRBV12-5 to TRBJ2-2, with D perhaps TRBD2 (5 bases). The CDR3 is 14 residues long. Trimming took off 5 bases at V and 0 bases at J, with 7 bases between the two ends. Germline V gives CDR1 LGHNT, CDR2 FRNRAP. The CDR3 loop is CASGTGSNTGELFF. The CDR3, as DNA: TGTGCTAGTGGTACGGGGTCGAACACCGGGGAGCTGTTTTTT.

The chain employs TRBV5-5 and TRBJ1-6, with 7 bases matching TRBD1. Per the germline V gene, CDR1 is SGHKS and CDR2 is YYEKEE (reference sequence). V lost 1 base and J lost 5; bases outside the gene matches: 3. This CDR3 has 15 amino acids. CDR3 loop: CASSLRQGDNSPLHF. The CDR3 nucleotides are TGTGCCAGCAGCTTGAGACAGGGAGATAATTCACCCCTCCACTTT. The full variable domain, with the rest looked up from reference TRBV5-5 and TRBJ1-6, is DAGVTQSPTHLIKTRGQQVTLRCSPISGHKSVSWYQQVLGQGPQFIFQYYEKEERGRGNFPDRFSARQFPNYSSELNVNALLLGDSALYLCASSLRQGDNSPLHFGNGTRLTVT.

The chain carries TRBV27 and TRBJ2-3, with a weak D call TRBD2 (5 bases). The CDR3 is 13 amino acids. The germline CDR1 and CDR2 sequences are MNHEY and SMNVEV (reference sequence). V was shortened by 6 bases and J by 2 bases, with 9 bases between the two germline ends. The CDR3 protein is CASSEGLTDTQYF. CDR3 bases: TGTGCCAGCAGCGAGGGTCTCACAGATACGCAGTATTTT.

The rearrangement joins TRBV5-6 to TRBJ2-5, with a possible D match to TRBD2 (5 bases). In germline, CDR1 is SGHDT, CDR2 YYEEEE. The CDR3 sequence is 16 residues long. The germline V and J ends were trimmed by 5 bases and 2 bases, with 19 bases remaining between them. The CDR3 region is CASRARRASRQETQYF. For the CDR3, the DNA is TGTGCCAGCAGAGCCCGTCGAGCTAGCAGACAAGAGACCCAGTACTTC.

The chain employs TRBV2 and TRBJ2-7, with D possibly matching TRBD1 (5 bases). V lost 6 bases and J lost 3, with 9 bases in between. The CDR3 extends over 12 amino acids. The germline V gene has CDR1 SNHLY and CDR2 FYNNEI. The CDR3 DNA sequence: TGTGCCAGCAGGCCTGACAGCTACGAGCAGTACTTC. Residues: CASRPDSYEQYF.

This chain uses TRBV5-1 with TRBJ2-1, with a tentative D call TRBD2 (5 bases). Trimming stripped 4 bases from V and 8 bases from J, with 16 bases between. This CDR3 comprises 14 residues. Per germline, CDR1 SGHRS and CDR2 YFSETQ. This CDR3 reads CASSIGNRGDEQFF. The DNA for the CDR3 is TGCGCCAGCAGCATCGGGAACCGGGGAGATGAGCAGTTCTTC. Drawing the rest from reference TRBV5-1 and TRBJ2-1, the complete variable domain is KAGVTQTPRYLIKTRGQQVTLSCSPISGHRSVSWYQQTPGQGLQFLFEYFSETQRNKGNFPGRFSGRQFSNSRSEMNVSTLELGDSALYLCASSIGNRGDEQFFGPGTRLTVL.

The table lists this clone with a few counts. The identical CDR3 is also encoded by other nucleotide sequences in the sample. V usage is TRBV11-3 and J usage is TRBJ2-7, with D perhaps TRBD1 (6 bases). The CDR3 totals 14 residues. Germline V gene sequence: CDR1 SGHNT, CDR2 YENEEA. Trimming removed 3 bases at V and 0 bases at J, with 9 bases between. CDR3 DNA: TGTGCCAGCAGCTTGGACAGTAGCTCCTACGAGCAGTACTTC. The encoded protein is CASSLDSSSYEQYF. The full variable domain, with the rest looked up from reference TRBV11-3 and TRBJ2-7, is EAGVVQSPRYKIIEKKQPVAFWCNPISGHNTLYWYLQNLGQGPELLIRYENEEAVDDSQLPKDRFSAERLKGVDSTLKIQPAELGDSAVYLCASSLDSSSYEQYFGPGTRLTVT.

This clone was recorded once. In nucleotides, the CDR3 is TGTGCCAGCAGTCTCAGCTCCTACAATGAGCAGTTCTTC. Its protein product is CASSLSSYNEQFF. The chain combines TRBV27 with TRBJ2-1; D not certain. This CDR3 region has 13 residues. Germline-derived CDR1 and CDR2 are MNHEY and SMNVEV (reference sequence). Between the trimmed V and J ends, which lost 5 bases and 0 bases, there was a span of 5 bases.